The entry below describes one T cell receptor beta chain. TCRdb keeps only in-frame clones here, not all; method: immunoSEQ multiplex PCR. Altogether approximately 300,000 clones are present, nearly 90% being singletons, with the ten largest covering 3.5% to 4.5%. The CDR3 loop spans 14 amino acids. Germline-derived CDR1 and CDR2 are LNHDA and SQIVND (reference sequence). With V trimmed by 5 bases and J by 3 bases, 6 bases remained unmatched. These data originate in a study of blood T cell repertoires in COVID-19. In the study overall: Italy, Spain and the United States were the sources of the convalescent and acute COVID-19 samples.

Participant age was roughly 18 to 90 years, and participants resided in around 24 US areas. Participants' own reports of clinical history determined their cohort assignment. The chain is built from TRBV19 and TRBJ2-7, with 8 positions matching TRBD2. Sequenced material: PBMCs or T cells enriched from blood (not recorded which). This TCR was sampled from a woman in her late teens or twenties with acute COVID-19. CDR3: CASSLSGNLYEQYF. CDR3 sequence (DNA): TGTGCCAGTAGTCTTAGCGGGAATCTCTACGAGCAGTACTTC.